Each of the 28 T cell receptor beta chains below was sequenced from the same sample in a study of blood T cell repertoires in COVID-19. Only in-frame clones appear in the TCRdb table, and some are missing; sequencing was by immunoSEQ multiplex PCR. The sample consists of about 250,000 clones, more than 65% of them appearing once. Specimen: peripheral blood. The source of these receptors is a woman aged 80 or over with acute or convalescent COVID-19.

The chain links TRBV7-2 to TRBJ2-2, with 8 bases identical to TRBD1. V lost 5 bases and J lost 7; bases outside the gene matches: 3. Per germline, CDR1 SGHTA and CDR2 FQGNSA. CDR3 length: 13 residues. The CDR3 sequence: CASSNRGSGELFF. CDR3 nucleotide sequence: TGTGCCAGCAGCAACAGGGGGAGCGGGGAGCTGTTTTTT.

The J gene is TRBJ1-2, the V gene TRBV11-2; 7 bases are a match to TRBD1. The CDR3 length is 12 residues. Germline lookup yields CDR1 SGHAT and CDR2 FQNNGV. V was pared by 5 bases and J by 3 bases, with 0 bases of the junction left unmatched. Here the CDR3 reads CASSDRDYGYTF. The CDR3 DNA sequence: TGTGCCAGCAGCGACAGGGACTATGGCTACACCTTC.

The chain employs TRBV29-1 and TRBJ2-7, with 7 bases aligning to TRBD2. This CDR3 contains 13 residues. Germline assignment: CDR1 SQVTM and CDR2 ANQGSEA. J lost 4 bases, V lost 2 bases, and 5 bases had no gene match. The CDR3 protein is CSVEKTGGYEQYF. Here the CDR3 DNA reads TGCAGCGTTGAAAAAACGGGGGGATACGAGCAGTACTTC.

This clone was seen only a few times. This chain joins TRBV6-4 and TRBJ1-2, with D possibly TRBD1 on 6 matching bases. The CDR3 is made up of 15 amino acids. Germline lookup yields CDR1 MRHNA and CDR2 SNTAGT. Trimming removed 0 bases at V and 0 bases at J, with 8 bases between. The CDR3 coding sequence is TGTGCCAGCAGTGACTCAGGGGGAGCTAACTATGGCTACACCTTC. Amino acids: CASSDSGGANYGYTF.

This rearrangement joins TRBV7-7 to TRBJ2-1; TRBD2 aligns across 9 bases. V was pared by 3 bases and J by 8 bases, with 8 bases of the junction left unmatched. Germline V CDR1 and CDR2: SSHAT, FNYEAQ (reference sequence). This CDR3 spans 15 amino acids. CDR3 protein: CASSLGLAGKHEQFF. DNA of the CDR3: TGTGCCAGCAGCTTGGGGCTAGCGGGAAAGCATGAGCAGTTCTTC.

The chain joins TRBV18 to TRBJ2-1, with D maybe TRBD2 (7 bases). This CDR3 is 16 amino acids long. The ends were cut back, 6 bases at V and 5 bases at J, with 20 bases in the middle. From germline, CDR1 is KGHSH and CDR2 LQKENI. The CDR3 DNA follows: TGTGCCAGCTCCCGGGCGTCTGGGGGGGCCCACAATGAGCAGTTCTTC. This codes for CASSRASGGAHNEQFF.

This clone was picked up one time. The genes are TRBV11-2 and TRBJ1-1; a weak D match, TRBD1 (6 bases). Trimming left V 7 bases short and J 7 bases short, with 28 bases between. There are 17 residues in the CDR3. Per germline, CDR1 SGHAT and CDR2 FQNNGV. CDR3 bases: TGTGCCAGCACCGGGGTTCGCAGGGGAATAGATGCTGGTGAAGCTTTCTTT. This codes for CASTGVRRGIDAGEAFF.

CDR3 DNA sequence: TGTGCCAGCAGTGAGACAGGTTACGAGCAGTACTTC. It specifies CASSETGYEQYF. The chain is built from TRBV6-1 and TRBJ2-7, with D possibly being TRBD1 (6 bases). The germline V gene has CDR1 MNHNS and CDR2 SASEGT. V lost 3 bases to trimming and J lost 4 bases, with 7 bases between them. CDR3 length equals 12 residues.

The J gene is TRBJ2-5, the V gene TRBV9; 8 nucleotides line up with TRBD2. The germline V gene has CDR1 SGDLS and CDR2 YYNGEE. The CDR3 is 14 amino acids. The ends lost 4 bases at V and 5 bases at J; junction bases unmatched: 7. As DNA, the CDR3 is TGTGCCAGCAGCCCCGGGGGGGGAGGGGAGACCCAGTACTTC. Its translation: CASSPGGGGETQYF.

V usage is TRBV12-3 or TRBV12-4 and J usage is TRBJ1-1; 8 nucleotides agree with TRBD1. Trimming at V came to 6 bases and at J to 5 bases, leaving 5 bases not matched to a gene. The CDR3 runs to 13 residues. The CDR3 nucleotides are TGTGCCAGCAGATTGGACAGGGTGACTGAAGCTTTCTTT. Its translation is CASRLDRVTEAFF.

The chain couples TRBV6-6 to TRBJ1-2; D perhaps matches TRBD1 (6 bases). CDR3 length: 15 residues. Germline loops: CDR1 MNHNY, CDR2 SVGAGI (reference sequence). Trimming stripped 6 bases from V and 1 base from J, with 15 bases between. The CDR3 nucleotides read TGTGCCAGCAGCCCCGGGACAACCTTTAACTATGGCTACACCTTC. Its protein is CASSPGTTFNYGYTF.

This chain joins TRBV5-8 and TRBJ1-5; D unresolved. CDR1 is SGHTS, CDR2 YDEGEE, per germline. V was pared by 3 bases and J by 1 base, with 17 bases between. The CDR3 extends over 17 amino acids. The CDR3 protein is CASSSVWQDASNQPQHF. Here the CDR3 DNA reads TGTGCCAGCAGCTCAGTATGGCAGGATGCCAGCAATCAGCCCCAGCATTTT. The whole variable domain, filled in from reference TRBV5-8 and TRBJ1-5, reads EAGVTQSPTHLIKTRGQQATLRCSPISGHTSVYWYQQALGLGLQFLLWYDEGEERNRGNFPPRFSGRQFPNYSSELNVNALELEDSALYLCASSSVWQDASNQPQHFGDGTRLSIL.

This clone was found many times. The chain employs TRBV27 and TRBJ1-5, with D possibly TRBD1 on 5 matching bases. The CDR3 extends over 15 amino acids. Trimming cost V 4 bases and J 5 bases, with 15 bases left between them. Germline V gives CDR1 MNHEY, CDR2 SMNVEV (reference sequence). The DNA for the CDR3 is TGTGCCAGCAGTTCCCGAGTGGGGGGTGATCAGCCCCAGCATTTT. This sequence encodes CASSSRVGGDQPQHF.

The rearrangement joins TRBV27 to TRBJ2-7, with 7 bases aligning to TRBD1. V shed 3 bases, J shed 2 bases, and the junction held 4 bases outside the gene matches. CDR3 size: 14 residues. Germline CDR1 reads MNHEY; CDR2 reads SMNVEV (reference sequence). This chain's CDR3 is CASSLDRLTYEQYF. As DNA, the CDR3 is TGTGCCAGCAGTTTGGACAGGCTTACCTACGAGCAGTACTTC.

The chain carries TRBV5-1 and TRBJ1-1, with unresolved D. This CDR3 is built from 14 residues. Trimming took 0 bases from V and 5 from J, leaving 11 bases between them. CDR1 SGHRS and CDR2 YFSETQ come from the germline V gene. The CDR3 nucleotides are TGCGCCAGCAGCTTGGTACCGGGAAGTACTGAAGCTTTCTTT. Its translation: CASSLVPGSTEAFF. Looking up the rest from reference TRBV5-1 and TRBJ1-1 gives the full variable domain: KAGVTQTPRYLIKTRGQQVTLSCSPISGHRSVSWYQQTPGQGLQFLFEYFSETQRNKGNFPGRFSGRQFSNSRSEMNVSTLELGDSALYLCASSLVPGSTEAFFGQGTRLTVV.

The rearrangement uses TRBV6-2 or TRBV6-3 and TRBJ1-1; TRBD1 matches at 8 bases. The CDR3 is 14 amino acids. The junction had 6 bases not matched to a gene; V was cut back by 6 bases and J by 3 bases. Germline V CDR1 and CDR2: MNHEY, SVGEGT. The CDR3 DNA reads TGTGCCAGCAGCCCAGGGGGCGTGGACACTGAAGCTTTCTTT. Residues: CASSPGGVDTEAFF.

This clone was picked up a small number of times. This chain joins TRBV9 and TRBJ1-4, with 8 nucleotides matching TRBD1. This CDR3 is 17 amino acids long. J was trimmed by 6 bases and V by 2 bases; bases with no gene match: 12. Germline lookup yields CDR1 SGDLS and CDR2 YYNGEE. The CDR3 nucleotides are TGTGCCAGCAGCGTCTCTATACCCGACAGGGGTCATGAAAAACTGTTTTTT. This codes for CASSVSIPDRGHEKLFF.

The chain links TRBV19 to TRBJ1-1; 9 nucleotides align to TRBD1. This CDR3 has 14 amino acids. Germline CDR1 and CDR2: LNHDA and SQIVND (reference sequence). Unmatched junction bases numbered 5, after V lost 8 bases and J lost 1 base. The CDR3 sequence: CASGTGFPNTEAFF. In DNA, the CDR3 is TGTGCCAGTGGGACAGGGTTCCCGAACACTGAAGCTTTCTTT.

This chain connects TRBV6-1 to TRBJ2-5, with a possible D match to TRBD1 (5 bases). Germline V CDR1 and CDR2: MNHNS, SASEGT. The V gene lost 3 bases and the J gene lost 5 bases, with 10 bases spanning the gap. The CDR3 is 13 residues long. The CDR3 region has the DNA TGTGCCAGCAGTGATGCAGGGATCGAGACCCAGTACTTC. It yields the protein CASSDAGIETQYF.

The gene calls are TRBV3-1 (or the pseudogene TRBV3-2) and TRBJ2-2; tentative D call: TRBD2 (6 bases). Trimming took off 4 bases at V and 1 base at J, with 10 bases between the two ends. CDR3 length equals 15 residues. The germline CDR1 and CDR2 sequences are LGHDT and YNNKEL (reference sequence). The DNA for the CDR3 is TGTGCCAGCAGCCGACGAGCGGGGAACACCGGGGAGCTGTTTTTT. Amino acid sequence: CASSRRAGNTGELFF.

A word on this clone: The sample has other DNA sequences that encode this CDR3 too. V and J are TRBV6-6 and TRBJ2-7, with 8 bases aligning to TRBD1. The germline V gene encodes CDR1 MNHNY and CDR2 SVGAGI (reference sequence). The CDR3 is 15 amino acids. J lost 3 bases, V lost 0 bases, and 4 bases had no gene match. The chain's CDR3 is CASSYSTGQGYEQYF. CDR3 sequence (DNA): TGTGCCAGCAGTTACTCGACAGGACAGGGCTACGAGCAGTACTTC.

By share, this clone counts as hyperexpanded (1% or more). This chain links TRBV3-1 (or the pseudogene TRBV3-2) with TRBJ1-6; 7 bases match TRBD1. The CDR3 totals 15 residues. The V and J ends lost 4 bases and 7 bases, in that order; junction bases with no gene match: 7. Germline V lookup: CDR1 LGHDT, CDR2 YNNKEL (reference sequence). In DNA form, the CDR3 reads TGTGCCAGCAGCCTGGCCAGGGGGAGGAATTCACCCCTCCACTTT. Residues: CASSLARGRNSPLHF.

The rearrangement joins TRBV19 to TRBJ1-6, with 8 bases aligning to TRBD1. Germline V gene sequence: CDR1 LNHDA, CDR2 SQIVND (reference sequence). V shed 6 bases, J shed 3 bases, and the junction held 4 bases outside the gene matches. This CDR3 is built from 15 residues. The DNA for the CDR3 is TGTGCCAGTAGGGAGGACAGGGACTATAATTCACCCCTCCACTTT. As protein: CASREDRDYNSPLHF.

The V gene is TRBV27, the J gene TRBJ1-6, with a weak D call TRBD1 (6 bases). Trimming shortened V by 1 base and J by 1 base, and 26 bases separated the two germline ends. This CDR3 has 22 residues. Per the germline V gene, CDR1 is MNHEY and CDR2 is SMNVEV (reference sequence). DNA for the CDR3: TGTGCCAGCAGTTTATGGGCCCCCGGGGGGGGCGACCCTAGATCCTATAATTCACCCCTCCACTTT. This codes for CASSLWAPGGGDPRSYNSPLHF.

With regard to this clone: Other DNA variants within this sample encode the same CDR3. The chain combines TRBV5-1 with TRBJ1-4; the match to TRBD1 covers 7 bases. V was pared by 4 bases and J by 6 bases, with 3 bases of the junction left unmatched. The CDR3 spans 13 residues. Germline assignment: CDR1 SGHRS and CDR2 YFSETQ. For the CDR3, the DNA is TGCGCCAGCAGCCCAGGGACAGATGAAAAACTGTTTTTT. Residues: CASSPGTDEKLFF.

The chain uses TRBV4-2 and TRBJ2-2; 8 bases are shared with TRBD2. Germline V gives CDR1 LGHNA, CDR2 YNFKEQ. The CDR3 has 15 amino acids. Unmatched junction bases numbered 3, after V lost 2 bases and J lost 4 bases. The CDR3 nucleotides are TGTGCCAGCAGCCAAAGCGGGGGTGGCACCGGGGAGCTGTTTTTT. Its translation: CASSQSGGGTGELFF.

This clone occurred a few times. The chain couples TRBV6-5 to TRBJ1-5; D gene uncertain. The V and J ends lost 0 bases and 5 bases respectively, with 5 bases between them. There are 13 residues in the CDR3. CDR1 is MNHEY and CDR2 is SVGAGI in the germline V gene. The CDR3 protein is CASSYSLDQPQHF. The CDR3, as DNA: TGTGCCAGCAGTTACTCCTTAGATCAGCCCCAGCATTTT.

This clone was counted once. The chain employs TRBV5-1 and TRBJ2-6; 8 bases agree with TRBD1. With 3 bases clipped from V and 4 bases from J, the junction kept 3 bases outside the gene matches. Per germline, CDR1 SGHRS and CDR2 YFSETQ. The CDR3 has 15 residues. The CDR3 loop reads CASSSQGGGANVLTF. In DNA, the CDR3 is TGCGCCAGCAGCTCACAGGGGGGCGGGGCCAACGTCCTGACTTTC.